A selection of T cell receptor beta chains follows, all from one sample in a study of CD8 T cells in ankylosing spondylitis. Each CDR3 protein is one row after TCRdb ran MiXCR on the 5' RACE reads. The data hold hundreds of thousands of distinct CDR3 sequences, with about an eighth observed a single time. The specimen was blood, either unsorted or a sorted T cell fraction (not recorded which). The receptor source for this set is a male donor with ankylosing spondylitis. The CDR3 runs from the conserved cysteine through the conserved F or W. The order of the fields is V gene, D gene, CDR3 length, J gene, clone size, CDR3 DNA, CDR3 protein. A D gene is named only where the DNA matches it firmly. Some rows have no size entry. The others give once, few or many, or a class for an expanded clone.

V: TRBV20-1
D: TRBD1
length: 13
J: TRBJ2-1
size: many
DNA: TGCAGTGCTGACAGGGGCGCCTACAATGAGCAGTTCTTC
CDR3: CSADRGAYNEQFF

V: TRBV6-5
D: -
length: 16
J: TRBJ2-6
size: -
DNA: TGTGCCAGCAGTTACGAGGGGGGGGGAGGGGCCAACGTCCTGACTTTC
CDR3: CASSYEGGGGANVLTF

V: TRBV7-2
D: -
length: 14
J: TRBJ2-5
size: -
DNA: TGTGCCAGCATGCTCGACTGGGATAGGGAGACCCAGTACTTC
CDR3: CASMLDWDRETQYF

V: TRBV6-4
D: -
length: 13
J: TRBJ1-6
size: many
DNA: TGTGCCAGCAGCAGCTCCTATAATTCACCCCTCCACTTT
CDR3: CASSSSYNSPLHF

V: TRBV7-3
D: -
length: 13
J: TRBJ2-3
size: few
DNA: TGTGCCAGCAGCCGTAGGGACCCGGGGACGCAGTATTTT
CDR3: CASSRRDPGTQYF

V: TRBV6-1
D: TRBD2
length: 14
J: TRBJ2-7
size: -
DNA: TGTGCCACCTGGGGGGAGGGAAAGACCTACGAGCAGTACTTC
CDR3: CATWGEGKTYEQYF

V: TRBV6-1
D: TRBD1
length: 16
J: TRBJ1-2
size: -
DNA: TGTGCCAGCAGCAGAAAGACAGGGTCGAGTTCGGGTGGCTACACCTTC
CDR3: CASSRKTGSSSGGYTF

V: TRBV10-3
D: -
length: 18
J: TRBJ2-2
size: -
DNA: TGTGCCATCAGGACAGGTTTGAAAAGTGGGGTCTACACCGGGGAGCTGTTTTTT
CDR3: CAIRTGLKSGVYTGELFF

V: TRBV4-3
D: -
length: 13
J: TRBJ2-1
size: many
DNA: TGCGCCAGCAGCCATAGGGCCTTGGGTGAGCAGTTCTTC
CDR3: CASSHRALGEQFF

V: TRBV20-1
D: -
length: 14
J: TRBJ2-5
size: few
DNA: TGCAGTGCAATAACTGCAGGGGCTGGAGAGACCCAGTACTTC
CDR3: CSAITAGAGETQYF

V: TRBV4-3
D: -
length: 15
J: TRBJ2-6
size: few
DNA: TGCGCCAGCAGCCGGGAGGTAACTGGGGCCAACGTCCTGACTTTC
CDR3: CASSREVTGANVLTF

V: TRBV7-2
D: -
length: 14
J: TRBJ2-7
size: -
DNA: TGTGCCAGCAGCTTAGGTCTAGTCGAGAGCGAGCAGTACTTC
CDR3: CASSLGLVESEQYF

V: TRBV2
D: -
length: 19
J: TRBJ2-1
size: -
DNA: TGTGCCAGCAGGGACGTTGGCGGCTCAACCTTCAGCTCCTACAATGAGCAGTTCTTC
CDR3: CASRDVGGSTFSSYNEQFF

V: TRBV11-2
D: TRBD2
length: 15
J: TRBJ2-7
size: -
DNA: TGTGCCAGCAGCGTCCAGCTAGCGGCCGCTTACGAGCAGTACTTC
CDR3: CASSVQLAAAYEQYF

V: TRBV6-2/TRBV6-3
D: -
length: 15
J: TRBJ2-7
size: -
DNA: TGTGCCAGCAGTTACTCGAGCGCGAGGCCCTACGAGCAGTACTTC
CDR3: CASSYSSARPYEQYF

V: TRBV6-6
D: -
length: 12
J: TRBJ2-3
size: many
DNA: TGTGCCAGCAGGGGGCCCACAGATACGCAGTATTTT
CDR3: CASRGPTDTQYF

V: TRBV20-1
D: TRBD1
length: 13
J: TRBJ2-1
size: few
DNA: TGCAGTGCAACGACAGGGGCCTACAATGAGCAGTTCTTC
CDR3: CSATTGAYNEQFF

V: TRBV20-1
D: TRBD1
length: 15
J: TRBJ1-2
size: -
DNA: TGCAGTGCTAGCAGTCAGGGGGGGAAAGGCTATGGCTACACCTTC
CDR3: CSASSQGGKGYGYTF

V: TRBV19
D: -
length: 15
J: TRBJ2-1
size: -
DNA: TGTGCCAGTAGTATCCGGGAGAGCTCCTACAATGAGCAGTTCTTC
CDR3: CASSIRESSYNEQFF

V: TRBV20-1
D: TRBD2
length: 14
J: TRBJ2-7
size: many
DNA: TGCAGTGCCCAAAGGACTAGCGGTTCCTACGAGCAGTACTTC
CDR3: CSAQRTSGSYEQYF

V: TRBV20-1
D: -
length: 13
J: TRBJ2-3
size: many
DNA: TGCAGTGCTAGAGAGGTGGAAACAGATACGCAGTATTTT
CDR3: CSAREVETDTQYF

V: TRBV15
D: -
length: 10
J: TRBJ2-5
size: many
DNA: TGTGCCGGTGAGCAAGAGACCCAGTACTTC
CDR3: CAGEQETQYF

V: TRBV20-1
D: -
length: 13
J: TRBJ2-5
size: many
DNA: TGCAGTGCTAGAGATCTACTAGTTGAGACCCAGTACTTC
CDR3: CSARDLLVETQYF

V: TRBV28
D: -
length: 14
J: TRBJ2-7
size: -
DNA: TGTGCCAGCAGTTTCGGTCGGGCCTCCTACGAGCAGTACTTC
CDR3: CASSFGRASYEQYF

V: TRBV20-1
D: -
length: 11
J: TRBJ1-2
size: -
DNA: TGCAGTGCCAGGACCAGGGATGGCTACACCTTC
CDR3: CSARTRDGYTF

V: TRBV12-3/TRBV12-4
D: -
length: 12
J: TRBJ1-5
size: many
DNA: TGTGCCAGCAGAGCCCGGGTTCAGCCCCAGCATTTT
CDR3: CASRARVQPQHF

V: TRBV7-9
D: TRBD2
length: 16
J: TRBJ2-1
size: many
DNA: TGTGCCAGCAGCTTAGCACTAGCGGGGGAGTTCAATGAGCAGTTCTTC
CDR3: CASSLALAGEFNEQFF

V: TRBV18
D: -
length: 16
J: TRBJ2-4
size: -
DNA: TGTGCCAGCTCACCTTCAGTGGCAACAGCCAAAAACATTCAGTACTTC
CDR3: CASSPSVATAKNIQYF

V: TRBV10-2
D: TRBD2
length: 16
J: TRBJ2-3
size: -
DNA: TGCGCCAGCAGCTACAGACTAGCGGAGCCCACAGATACGCAGTATTTT
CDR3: CASSYRLAEPTDTQYF

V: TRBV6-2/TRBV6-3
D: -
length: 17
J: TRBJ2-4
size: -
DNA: TGTGCCAGCAGTTACTCGAGAGGGGAGAGAGCCAAAAACATTCAGTACTTC
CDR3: CASSYSRGERAKNIQYF

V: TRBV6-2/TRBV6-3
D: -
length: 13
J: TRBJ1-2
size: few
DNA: TGTGCCAGCAGTTTATCCGGGACCGGTGGCTACACCTTC
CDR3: CASSLSGTGGYTF

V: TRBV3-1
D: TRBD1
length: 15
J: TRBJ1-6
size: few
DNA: TGTGCCAGCAGTATAACCGGGACAGAGGATTCACCCCTCCACTTT
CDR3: CASSITGTEDSPLHF

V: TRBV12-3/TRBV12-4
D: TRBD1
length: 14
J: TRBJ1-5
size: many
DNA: TGTGCCAGCAGTGTAACCGGGACAGATCAGCCCCAGCATTTT
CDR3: CASSVTGTDQPQHF

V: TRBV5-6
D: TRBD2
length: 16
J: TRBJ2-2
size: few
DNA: TGTGCCAGCAGACGGGGACTAGCGGGAACCACCGGGGAGCTGTTTTTT
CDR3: CASRRGLAGTTGELFF

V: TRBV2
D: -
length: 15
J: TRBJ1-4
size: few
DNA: TGTGCCAGCAGTGAAGGGGGGGAACCCAATGAAAAACTGTTTTTT
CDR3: CASSEGGEPNEKLFF

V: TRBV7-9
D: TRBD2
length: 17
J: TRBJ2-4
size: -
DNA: TGTGCCAGCAGCTTAGCGAGAACGGGACTAGTCGATAGCATTCAGTACTTC
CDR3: CASSLARTGLVDSIQYF

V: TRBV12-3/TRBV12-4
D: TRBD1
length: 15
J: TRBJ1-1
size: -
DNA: TGTGCCAGCAGTTTGTGGGGGGCAGGGGGCACTGAAGCTTTCTTT
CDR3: CASSLWGAGGTEAFF

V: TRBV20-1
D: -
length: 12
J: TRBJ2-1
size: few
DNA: TGCAGTGCCGGACGGGGGAACTTTGAGCAGTTCTTC
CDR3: CSAGRGNFEQFF

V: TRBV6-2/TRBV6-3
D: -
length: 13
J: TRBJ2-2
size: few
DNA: TGTGCCAGCAGTTGGATTATATCCGGGGAGCTGTTTTTT
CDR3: CASSWIISGELFF

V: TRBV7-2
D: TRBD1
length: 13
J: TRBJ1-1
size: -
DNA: TGTGCCAGCAGCTTATGGACAGGGCCTGAAGCTTTCTTT
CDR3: CASSLWTGPEAFF

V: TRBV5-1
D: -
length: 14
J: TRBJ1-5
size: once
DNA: TGCGCCAGCAGGGAGGGGCCGGGCAATCAGCCCCAGCATTTT
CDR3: CASREGPGNQPQHF

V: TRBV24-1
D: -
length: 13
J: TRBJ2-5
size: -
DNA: TGTGCCACCACACTCTTACCCCGGGAGACCCAGTACTTC
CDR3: CATTLLPRETQYF

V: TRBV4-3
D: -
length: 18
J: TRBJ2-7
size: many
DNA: TGCGCCAGCAGCCAAGATCCCAGGCTAGCTCTCATAACCTACGAGCAGTACTTC
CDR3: CASSQDPRLALITYEQYF

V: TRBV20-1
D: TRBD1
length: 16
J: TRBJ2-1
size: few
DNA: TGCAGTGCTAGATCCGGCAGGGGGTTCTTTTACAATGAGCAGTTCTTC
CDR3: CSARSGRGFFYNEQFF

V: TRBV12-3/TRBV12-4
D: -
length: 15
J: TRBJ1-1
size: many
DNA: TGTGCCAGCAGTTTCCTTGTGCGTCGGGGGACTGAAGCTTTCTTT
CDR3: CASSFLVRRGTEAFF

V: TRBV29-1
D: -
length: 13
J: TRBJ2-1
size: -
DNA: TGCAGCGTGACAATGGCCCCGGGCGATGAGCAGTTCTTC
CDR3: CSVTMAPGDEQFF

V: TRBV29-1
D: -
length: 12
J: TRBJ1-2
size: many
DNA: TGCAGCGTTGAAGATCCCCCCTATGGCTACACCTTC
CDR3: CSVEDPPYGYTF

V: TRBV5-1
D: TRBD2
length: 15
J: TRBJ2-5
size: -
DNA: TGCGCCAGCAGCACAACTAGCGGGAACAGGGAGACCCAGTACTTC
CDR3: CASSTTSGNRETQYF

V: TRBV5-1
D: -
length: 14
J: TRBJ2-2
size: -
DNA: TGCGCCAGCAGCTTTTTAACAGGGACCGGGGAGCTGTTTTTT
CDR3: CASSFLTGTGELFF

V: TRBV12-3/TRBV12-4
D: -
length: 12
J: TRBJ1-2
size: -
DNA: TGTGCCAGCAGTAGTGGAATAAGGGGCTACACCTTC
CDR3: CASSSGIRGYTF

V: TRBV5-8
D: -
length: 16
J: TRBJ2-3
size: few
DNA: TGTGCCAGCAGCGATGGGACCACTCTTATCACAGATACGCAGTATTTT
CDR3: CASSDGTTLITDTQYF

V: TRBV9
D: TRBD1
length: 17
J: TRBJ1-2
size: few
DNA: TGTGCCAGCAGCGTTAACAGGGACAGGGGGCGTAATTATGGCTACACCTTC
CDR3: CASSVNRDRGRNYGYTF

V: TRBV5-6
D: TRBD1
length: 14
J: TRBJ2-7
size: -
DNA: TGTGCCAGCACTCGGACAGGGGAATTCCTGAGGCAGTACTTC
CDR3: CASTRTGEFLRQYF